A single sample gave rise to the 30 T cell receptor beta chains below, sequenced in a study of beta chain features in type 1 diabetes (dated by TCRdb to the late 2010s). The library was generated by the immunoSEQ multiplex PCR assay. All of the isolated RNA was reverse transcribed with the High Capacity cDNA Reverse Transcription Kit, so expressed TCRB transcripts were sequenced. TCRdb stores this immuneACCESS table with in-frame sequences only. Part of the clones is absent; in the studies checked, under half of the shortfall reflects unresolved V genes, and no reason is known for the rest. In all, the sample holds 130,000 to 150,000 clones, and just over 9% of those were seen once. The biggest ten clones account for 0.6% to 0.8% of the sample. What was sequenced was central memory CD4+ T cells from blood. Receptor source: a man younger than 30 in good health.

The chain links TRBV25-1 to TRBJ1-4; 7 bases map to TRBD1. J lost 5 bases, V lost 3 bases, and 3 bases had no gene match. The CDR3 contains 14 residues. CDR1 is MGHDK, CDR2 SYGVNS, per germline. The CDR3 here is CASSETGKNEKLFF. CDR3 DNA: TGTGCCAGCAGTGAGACAGGGAAAAATGAAAAACTGTTTTTT.

This clone was counted only a few times. The chain joins TRBV9 to TRBJ2-1; 12 bases fit TRBD2. The CDR3 totals 16 residues. Germline CDR1 SGDLS, CDR2 YYNGEE. Trimming cost V 4 bases and J 8 bases; bases outside gene matches: 10. Written as DNA, the CDR3 is TGTGCCAGCAGCAAAAAGGCTAGCGGGGGGGCCGATGAGCAGTTCTTC. Protein product: CASSKKASGGADEQFF.

This chain links TRBV27 with TRBJ2-3; TRBD2 might be the D (6 bases). CDR1 is MNHEY and CDR2 is SMNVEV in the germline V gene (reference sequence). The CDR3 extends over 14 amino acids. V shed 3 bases and J shed 3 bases, with 10 bases lying between them. CDR3 in amino acids: CASSFRGGTDTQYF. The CDR3 DNA reads TGTGCCAGCAGTTTCCGGGGAGGTACAGATACGCAGTATTTT.

This clone appeared a few times. This sequence joins TRBV6-5 and TRBJ2-7; 7 bases match TRBD1. Germline-derived CDR1 and CDR2 are MNHEY and SVGAGI. After removal of 4 bases from V and 1 base from J, the junction contained 10 bases not matched to a gene. The CDR3 length is 16 residues. The CDR3 reads CASSFDRAPASYEQYF. CDR3 sequence (DNA): TGTGCCAGCAGTTTCGACAGGGCCCCCGCTTCCTACGAGCAGTACTTC.

The chain combines TRBV5-1 with TRBJ1-2, with TRBD1 matching 8 bases. The CDR3 contains 14 residues. Germline assignment: CDR1 SGHRS and CDR2 YFSETQ. V lost 4 bases, J lost 8 bases, and 10 bases stayed unmatched. The CDR3 bases are TGCGCCAGCAGCCCCCCTATCGACAGGGGCGGCTACACCTTC. Protein sequence: CASSPPIDRGGYTF.

The chain is built from TRBV7-9 and TRBJ2-7; D not resolved. V lost 3 bases to trimming and J lost 3 bases, with 15 bases between them. From germline, CDR1 is SEHNR and CDR2 FQNEAQ (reference sequence). The CDR3 runs to 15 residues. The CDR3 spells CASSFRQATNYEQYF. The CDR3 nucleotides are TGTGCCAGCAGCTTCCGGCAAGCAACTAACTACGAGCAGTACTTC. Full variable domain (rest looked up from reference TRBV7-9 and TRBJ2-7): DTGVSQNPRHKITKRGQNVTFRCDPISEHNRLYWYRQTLGQGPEFLTYFQNEAQLEKSRLLSDRFSAERPKGSFSTLEIQRTEQGDSAMYLCASSFRQATNYEQYFGPGTRLTVT.

With regard to this clone: Other nucleotide sequences in the sample specify the same CDR3. The chain couples TRBV18 to TRBJ1-3; D may be TRBD1 (5 bases). CDR3 size: 14 residues. V was clipped by 3 bases and J by 3 bases, with 9 bases between them. The germline gives CDR1 KGHSH, CDR2 LQKENI. The CDR3: CASSPGQGGNTIYF. Here the CDR3 DNA reads TGTGCCAGCTCACCTGGGCAGGGTGGAAACACCATATATTTT.

The table lists this clone with a few counts. This chain joins TRBV10-2 and TRBJ2-7, with 8 bases identical to TRBD1. The J segment lost 3 bases and the V segment lost 6 bases, leaving 4 bases of the junction unmatched. This CDR3 is 13 amino acids long. In germline, CDR1 is WSHSY, CDR2 SAAADI. The CDR3 region is CASRQDRDYEQYF. The CDR3, as DNA: TGCGCCAGCAGGCAGGACAGGGACTACGAGCAGTACTTC.

This clone occurred a few times. The CDR3 sequence is CASSARLADGANVLTF. Here the CDR3 DNA reads TGTGCCAGCAGCGCCCGACTAGCAGACGGGGCCAACGTCCTGACTTTC. V is TRBV7-2 and J is TRBJ2-6; 7 nucleotides agree with TRBD2. Germline lookup yields CDR1 SGHTA and CDR2 FQGNSA. The CDR3 length is 16 residues. Trimming removed 5 bases from V and 4 bases from J; junction bases left unmatched: 8.

This clone was picked up a small number of times. This sequence joins TRBV30 and TRBJ2-7; D may be TRBD1 (5 bases). The V end was cut by 2 bases, the J end by 5 bases, with 13 bases between. This CDR3 has 13 amino acids. CDR1 and CDR2 (germline): GTSNPN, SVGIG (reference sequence). Here the CDR3 DNA reads TGTGCCTGGAGTTTCCAAGGGGCCCACGAGCAGTACTTC. It is translated as CAWSFQGAHEQYF. Full variable domain (outside the CDR3, taken from reference TRBV30 and TRBJ2-7): SQTIHQWPATLVQPVGSPLSLECTVEGTSNPNLYWYRQAAGRGLQLLFYSVGIGQISSEVPQNLSASRPQDRQFILSSKKLLLSDSGFYLCAWSFQGAHEQYFGPGTRLTVT.

The J gene is TRBJ2-1, the V gene TRBV6-6, with D tentatively TRBD2 (5 bases). Trimming removed 4 bases from V and 1 base from J, with 14 bases in between. CDR1 MNHNY and CDR2 SVGAGI come from the germline V gene (reference sequence). The CDR3 loop spans 16 amino acids. CDR3 residues: CASSSPGLGSYNEQFF. For the CDR3, the DNA is TGTGCCAGCAGTTCACCTGGACTGGGATCCTACAATGAGCAGTTCTTC.

This clone was detected only a few times. The chain employs TRBV5-4 and TRBJ2-7; the match to TRBD1 covers 11 bases. Germline CDR1 reads SGHNT; CDR2 reads YYREEE (reference sequence). Germline trimming cut 5 bases from V and 6 bases from J; bases unmatched to any gene: 7. The CDR3 has 14 amino acids. The CDR3 coding sequence is TGTGCCAGCAGTTCGCCGGGACAGGGGGGCGAGCAGTACTTC. Its protein is CASSSPGQGGEQYF.

This clone occurred a few times. The chain combines TRBV30 with TRBJ2-1, with TRBD1 identical over 7 bases. This CDR3 spans 16 amino acids. After removal of 4 bases from V and 8 bases from J, the junction contained 17 bases not matched to a gene. Germline V CDR1 and CDR2: GTSNPN, SVGIG (reference sequence). CDR3 residues: CAWTRLRQGSLYEQFF. CDR3 bases: TGTGCCTGGACCAGGTTACGACAGGGTTCGTTGTATGAGCAGTTCTTC.

V is TRBV7-3 and J is TRBJ2-2, with D perhaps matching TRBD1 (7 bases). This CDR3 contains 16 residues. The V gene's germline CDR1 is SGHTA and CDR2 FQGTGA. V lost 2 bases and J lost 7, with 17 bases in between. CDR3 bases: TGTGCCAGCAGCTTATCGGCAGGGGGGAACGGCGGGGAGCTGTTTTTT. Amino acids: CASSLSAGGNGGELFF. The full variable domain, completed using reference TRBV7-3 and TRBJ2-2, is GAGVSQTPSNKVTEKGKYVELRCDPISGHTALYWYRQSLGQGPEFLIYFQGTGAADDSGLPNDRFFAVRPEGSVSTLKIQRTERGDSAVYLCASSLSAGGNGGELFFGEGSRLTVL.

V usage is TRBV18 and J usage is TRBJ2-7; TRBD1 matches at 8 bases. Germline V gives CDR1 KGHSH, CDR2 LQKENI. This CDR3 has 14 residues. The V and J ends lost 6 bases and 1 base, in that order; junction bases with no gene match: 5. The CDR3: CASSGTGGSYEQYF. CDR3 DNA sequence: TGTGCCAGCTCTGGGACAGGCGGATCCTACGAGCAGTACTTC.

CDR3 DNA sequence: TGCGCCAGCAGCTTGGAGCCTTCAAGCACAGATACGCAGTATTTT. Its translation is CASSLEPSSTDTQYF. J is TRBJ2-3 and V is TRBV5-1; D call uncertain. CDR1 and CDR2 (germline): SGHRS, YFSETQ. The CDR3 totals 15 residues. Between the trimmed V and J ends, which lost 0 bases and 0 bases, there was a span of 8 bases.

This chain connects TRBV5-1 to TRBJ1-3; D is undetermined. CDR3 length: 15 residues. V was clipped by 0 bases and J by 0 bases, with 7 bases between them. The germline CDR1 and CDR2 sequences are SGHRS and YFSETQ. The CDR3 protein is CASSLVEASGNTIYF. DNA for the CDR3: TGCGCCAGCAGCTTGGTAGAGGCCTCTGGAAACACCATATATTTT.

This clone was seen at least ten times. The V gene is TRBV5-1, the J gene TRBJ2-7; the match to TRBD2 covers 9 bases. The ends lost 0 bases at V and 4 bases at J; junction bases unmatched: 8. The CDR3 consists of 16 residues. The germline CDR1 and CDR2 sequences are SGHRS and YFSETQ. CDR3 sequence: CASSLAAGAGGYEQYF. CDR3 sequence (DNA): TGCGCCAGCAGCTTGGCGGCGGGAGCGGGGGGATACGAGCAGTACTTC.

V usage is TRBV6-1 and J usage is TRBJ2-7, with 7 bases identical to TRBD1. Trimming took 6 bases from V and 0 from J; bases not matched to a gene: 8. CDR3 length equals 15 residues. Looked up from germline, CDR1 is MNHNS and CDR2 is SASEGT. CDR3 loop: CASRSGQVSSYEQYF. The CDR3 DNA reads TGTGCCAGCAGAAGTGGACAGGTCAGCTCCTACGAGCAGTACTTC.

The rearrangement joins TRBV6-1 to TRBJ1-1; no definite D call. V lost 2 bases and J lost 11, with 12 bases in between. Germline CDR1 reads MNHNS; CDR2 reads SASEGT. This CDR3 comprises 12 residues. The DNA for the CDR3 is TGTGCCAGCAGTGAACCTAGCCTCCCGGCTTTCTTT. This sequence encodes CASSEPSLPAFF.

The sample holds a few counts of this clone. The rearrangement joins TRBV30 to TRBJ1-1, with 9 bases lining up with TRBD1. In germline, CDR1 is GTSNPN, CDR2 SVGIG (reference sequence). This CDR3 spans 14 amino acids. V gave up 2 bases and J gave up 4 bases; unmatched junction bases: 5. CDR3 protein: CAWSITGQGTEAFF. CDR3 nucleotides: TGTGCCTGGAGTATAACGGGACAGGGCACTGAAGCTTTCTTT.

This clone was seen only a few times. The J gene is TRBJ1-2, the V gene TRBV4-3, with no clear D. CDR1 LGHNA and CDR2 YSLEER come from the germline V gene. This CDR3 region has 14 residues. Trimming shortened V by 3 bases and J by 4 bases, and 12 bases separated the two germline ends. The CDR3 sequence: CASSHLDGSYGYTF. The CDR3 nucleotides read TGCGCCAGCAGCCATCTAGACGGGAGCTATGGCTACACCTTC.

This clone has a handful of counts. V usage is TRBV7-2 and J usage is TRBJ2-7; TRBD2 aligns across 7 bases. The CDR3 is made up of 14 amino acids. The trim removed 5 bases at V and 0 bases at J, leaving 4 bases unmatched. Per germline, CDR1 SGHTA and CDR2 FQGNSA. CDR3 residues: CASSPGRSSYEQYF. CDR3 nucleotides: TGTGCCAGCAGCCCCGGGAGGAGCTCCTACGAGCAGTACTTC.

This clone was detected many times. The chain joins TRBV10-2 to TRBJ1-2; D not certain. V gave up 7 bases and J gave up 2 bases, with 11 bases separating them. Germline values: CDR1 WSHSY, CDR2 SAAADI. The CDR3 consists of 13 residues. Here the CDR3 reads CASTLQLNYGYTF. The CDR3, as DNA: TGCGCCAGCACGTTGCAGTTGAACTATGGCTACACCTTC.

Only a few counts were recorded for this clone. The V and J genes are TRBV2 and TRBJ1-6; D is undetermined. V lost 4 bases to trimming and J lost 0 bases, with 10 bases between them. CDR3 length: 16 amino acids. CDR1 is SNHLY and CDR2 is FYNNEI in the germline V gene. CDR3 loop: CASSGRGSSYNSPLHF. In DNA form, the CDR3 reads TGTGCCAGCAGTGGGAGAGGGAGCTCCTATAATTCACCCCTCCACTTT.

The chain has TRBV7-2 and TRBJ2-2, with TRBD1 matching over 8 bases. Germline V gene sequence: CDR1 SGHTA, CDR2 FQGNSA. The CDR3 has 14 amino acids. The ends lost 5 bases at V and 4 bases at J; junction bases unmatched: 3. In nucleotides, the CDR3 is TGTGCCAGCAGCCCCAGGGGGCTCACCGGGGAGCTGTTTTTT. This codes for CASSPRGLTGELFF.

This clone showed up just a few times. The chain recombines TRBV30 with TRBJ1-1, with a tentative D call TRBD1 (6 bases). CDR1 and CDR2 from the germline V gene are GTSNPN and SVGIG (reference sequence). The CDR3 runs to 13 residues. The V gene lost 8 bases and the J gene lost 3 bases, with 16 bases spanning the gap. The CDR3 DNA reads TGTGCCCACGCCAGGGGCGCGTACACTGAAGCTTTCTTT. This sequence encodes CAHARGAYTEAFF.

The table lists this clone with a few counts. The chain's CDR3 is CASSPAGRGQVETQYF. CDR3 sequence (DNA): TGTGCCAGCAGCCCAGCGGGCAGGGGGCAGGTGGAGACCCAGTACTTC. The chain combines TRBV7-6 with TRBJ2-5; 8 positions agree with TRBD1. Per germline, CDR1 SGHVS and CDR2 FNYEAQ. The CDR3 consists of 16 residues. Trimming took 5 bases from V and 5 from J; bases not matched to a gene: 13.

This clone was detected a few times. The chain uses TRBV4-1 and TRBJ1-2; D uncertain. V was clipped by 0 bases and J by 2 bases, with 7 bases between them. CDR1 is MGHRA, CDR2 YSYEKL, per germline. CDR3 length: 14 residues. DNA for the CDR3: TGCGCCAGCAGCCAAGAGCCGGGGAACTATGGCTACACCTTC. It encodes CASSQEPGNYGYTF.

This clone showed up many times. This chain joins TRBV4-1 and TRBJ2-1, with D uncertain. The CDR3 loop spans 13 amino acids. V lost 6 bases to trimming and J lost 6 bases, with 12 bases between them. Germline assignment: CDR1 MGHRA and CDR2 YSYEKL. CDR3 residues: CASSDGRRNEQFF. Written as DNA, the CDR3 is TGCGCCAGCAGTGATGGCAGGCGCAATGAGCAGTTCTTC.